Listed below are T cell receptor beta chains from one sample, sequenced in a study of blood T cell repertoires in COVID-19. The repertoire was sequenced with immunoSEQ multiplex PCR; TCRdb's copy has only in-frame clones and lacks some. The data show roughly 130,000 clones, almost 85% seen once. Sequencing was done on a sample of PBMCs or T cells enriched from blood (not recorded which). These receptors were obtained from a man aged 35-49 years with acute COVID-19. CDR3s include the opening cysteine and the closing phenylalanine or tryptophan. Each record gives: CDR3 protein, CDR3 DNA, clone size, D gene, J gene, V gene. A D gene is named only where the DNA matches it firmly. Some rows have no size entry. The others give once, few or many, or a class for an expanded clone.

CASSINRDTEAFF TGTGCCAGTAGTATCAATCGAGACACTGAAGCTTTCTTT . . TRBJ1-1 TRBV19
CASRGEGRSSYNEQFF TGTGCCAGCAGGGGGGAGGGAAGGAGCTCCTACAATGAGCAGTTCTTC . TRBD2 TRBJ2-1 TRBV25-1
CASTSANYGYTF TGTGCCAGCACCTCAGCTAACTATGGCTACACCTTC . . TRBJ1-2 TRBV28
CASSPSWGRVTGANVLTF TGTGCCAGCAGCCCCAGCTGGGGGAGGGTTACTGGGGCCAACGTCCTGACTTTC . TRBD2 TRBJ2-6 TRBV7-9
CASSPSGTFSYEQYF TGTGCCAGCAGCCCCTCCGGGACTTTCTCCTACGAGCAGTACTTC . . TRBJ2-7 TRBV28
CASSAGQGVYEQYF TGTGCCAGCAGCGCCGGACAGGGAGTCTACGAGCAGTACTTC . TRBD1 TRBJ2-7 TRBV5-7
CASSSSRGGGYTF TGTGCCAGCAGCTCCTCAAGGGGTGGAGGCTACACCTTC . . TRBJ1-2 TRBV11-2
CASSFLSGNNSPLHF TGTGCCAGCAGCTTTTTATCGGGGAACAATTCACCCCTCCACTTT . . TRBJ1-6 TRBV5-4
CASSQPWGSSYEQYF TGTGCCAGCAGCCAACCTTGGGGCAGCTCCTACGAGCAGTACTTC . . TRBJ2-7 TRBV16
CASSWPRAEAFF TGTGCCAGCAGTTGGCCTCGGGCTGAAGCTTTCTTT . . TRBJ1-1 TRBV12-3/TRBV12-4
CASSPLGPSGTGVTYEQYF TGTGCCAGCTCACCGCTTGGTCCGTCGGGGACAGGGGTTACCTACGAGCAGTACTTC . TRBD1 TRBJ2-7 TRBV18
CAISVSGTSGLANTGELFF TGTGCCATCAGTGTGTCCGGGACTAGCGGACTCGCGAACACCGGGGAGCTGTTTTTT few TRBD2 TRBJ2-2 TRBV10-3
CASSEVGQVVGWGVSNQPQHF TGCGCCAGCAGTGAGGTTGGGCAGGTAGTGGGTTGGGGAGTTAGCAATCAGCCCCAGCATTTT few . TRBJ1-5 TRBV10-1
CASRRGTEAFF TGCGCCAGCCGACGGGGGACTGAAGCTTTCTTT . . TRBJ1-1 TRBV10-2
CASSLGVQGSMGYTF TGTGCCAGCAGCTTGGGTGTGCAGGGGTCTATGGGCTACACCTTC few . TRBJ1-2 TRBV5-5